This is a list of T cell receptor beta chains from one sample in a study of blood T cell repertoires in COVID-19. Sequencing used immunoSEQ multiplex PCR; TCRdb keeps in-frame clones, though not all of them. The sample shows about 14,000 clones, approximately 88% of them seen only once. Sequences were obtained from peripheral blood. The receptor source for this set is a human donor in a cohort sampled during active COVID-19. Both conserved end residues are part of each CDR3. Fields, in order: CDR3 length, clone size, J gene, V gene, D gene, CDR3 protein, CDR3 DNA. The D gene is left open where the match is weak. Clone size, where shown, is once, few, many, or a class for clones that have expanded.

>14|.|TRBJ1-5|TRBV15|TRBD1
CATSSTGGIQPQHF
TGTGCCACCAGCAGTACAGGGGGTATTCAGCCCCAGCATTTT
>16|.|TRBJ2-7|TRBV7-9|TRBD2
CASGTSGVTSSYEQYF
TGTGCCAGCGGGACTAGCGGGGTTACGAGCTCCTACGAGCAGTACTTC
>14|.|TRBJ1-1|TRBV19|.
CASSIAGMNTEAFF
TGTGCCAGTAGTATCGCGGGGATGAACACTGAAGCTTTCTTT
>13|.|TRBJ2-1|TRBV19|TRBD1
CASGRQGNNEQFF
TGTGCCAGTGGTAGACAGGGCAACAATGAGCAGTTCTTC
>15|.|TRBJ1-2|TRBV5-6|TRBD1
CASSTILQGARGYTF
TGTGCCAGCAGCACAATACTTCAGGGGGCGAGGGGCTACACCTTC
>12|.|TRBJ1-2|TRBV12-3/TRBV12-4|TRBD1
CASTPDRVRYTF
TGTGCCAGCACACCGGACAGGGTACGCTACACCTTC
>15|.|TRBJ2-3|TRBV29-1|TRBD1
CSVNRQGGGTDTQYF
TGCAGCGTCAACCGACAGGGGGGTGGCACAGATACGCAGTATTTT
>14|.|TRBJ1-2|TRBV7-8|.
CASSLGRGNYGYTF
TGTGCCAGCAGCTTAGGGCGGGGTAACTATGGCTACACCTTC
>16|.|TRBJ1-6|TRBV3-1/TRBV3-2|.
CASSAHRTVYNSPLHF
TGTGCCAGCAGCGCTCACAGGACAGTCTATAATTCACCCCTCCACTTT
>13|once|TRBJ1-1|TRBV11-2|.
CASSLQGNTEAFF
TGTGCCAGCAGCTTGCAGGGGAACACTGAAGCTTTCTTT
>14|.|TRBJ1-3|TRBV5-1|.
CASSLGASGNTIYF
TGCGCCAGCAGCTTGGGGGCCTCTGGAAACACCATATATTTT
>17|.|TRBJ1-5|TRBV27|TRBD1
CASSLSGPWTGQQPQHF
TGTGCCAGCAGTTTATCGGGACCCTGGACAGGGCAACAGCCCCAGCATTTT
>14|.|TRBJ1-1|TRBV6-1|.
CASSEVAGVTEAFF
TGTGCCAGCAGTGAAGTAGCAGGGGTGACTGAAGCTTTCTTT
>13|.|TRBJ2-7|TRBV5-1|TRBD1
CATRTGFGDEQYF
TGCGCCACCCGGACAGGGTTCGGGGACGAGCAGTACTTC
>14|few|TRBJ1-2|TRBV9|.
CASSVDGKPYGYTF
TGTGCCAGCAGCGTTGACGGGAAACCGTATGGCTACACCTTC
>14|.|TRBJ1-6|TRBV19|.
CASSIRIGGSPLHF
TGTGCCAGTAGTATAAGAATCGGCGGCTCACCCCTCCACTTT
>16|.|TRBJ1-1|TRBV27|.
CASSSGPRTRGAEAFF
TGTGCCAGCAGTTCGGGACCTAGGACCCGGGGGGCTGAAGCTTTCTTT
>16|.|TRBJ1-1|TRBV7-2|TRBD1
CASSLARGDRGAEAFF
TGTGCCAGCAGCTTAGCTCGGGGAGACAGGGGTGCTGAAGCTTTCTTT
>17|.|TRBJ1-1|TRBV5-1|.
CASSFGPKFVGNTEAFF
TGCGCCAGCAGCTTTGGGCCCAAGTTTGTAGGGAACACTGAAGCTTTCTTT
>13|.|TRBJ1-5|TRBV7-2|.
CASSLVGSQPQHF
TGTGCCAGCAGCTTAGTTGGGAGTCAGCCCCAGCATTTT
>12|.|TRBJ1-2|TRBV3-1/TRBV3-2|.
CASRSGTYGYTF
TGTGCCAGCCGCTCAGGGACATATGGCTACACCTTC
>15|.|TRBJ1-3|TRBV7-2|.
CASSQSKGAGNTIYF
TGTGCCAGCAGCCAAAGCAAAGGGGCTGGAAACACCATATATTTT
>15|.|TRBJ1-3|TRBV25-1|.
CASSPVGSGGNTIYF
TGTGCCAGCAGCCCAGTCGGTTCAGGAGGAAACACCATATATTTT
>12|.|TRBJ2-7|TRBV12-5|.
CASAGSYYEQYF
TGTGCTAGTGCAGGGTCGTACTACGAGCAGTACTTC
>17|.|TRBJ2-4|TRBV5-6|.
CASSLLPDSPAKNIQYF
TGTGCCAGCAGCTTGCTACCCGACAGTCCGGCCAAAAACATTCAGTACTTC
>15|.|TRBJ1-5|TRBV9|.
CASSVGWVGAQPQHF
TGTGCCAGCAGCGTAGGGTGGGTAGGGGCTCAGCCCCAGCATTTT
>14|.|TRBJ1-2|TRBV28|.
CASSSWTLLRGYTF
TGTGCCAGCAGTTCATGGACTTTACTGCGGGGCTACACCTTC
>13|.|TRBJ1-2|TRBV6-6|.
CASSYGPLYGYTF
TGTGCCAGCAGTTACGGGCCATTGTATGGCTACACCTTC
>14|.|TRBJ1-5|TRBV10-1|.
CASKIRTLNQPQHF
TGCGCCAGCAAGATCCGGACTCTCAATCAGCCCCAGCATTTT
>14|.|TRBJ1-5|TRBV6-5|.
CATQGLVSNQPQHF
TGTGCCACACAGGGTTTGGTTAGCAATCAGCCCCAGCATTTT
>21|.|TRBJ1-3|TRBV4-1|TRBD1
CASSQDTRGQGFHHSGNTIYF
TGCGCCAGCAGCCAAGACACCCGGGGACAGGGGTTCCACCACTCTGGAAACACCATATATTTT
>15|.|TRBJ2-2|TRBV6-2/TRBV6-3|.
CASSYVSANTGELFF
TGTGCCAGCAGTTACGTTTCGGCGAACACCGGGGAGCTGTTTTTT
>17|.|TRBJ2-1|TRBV27|TRBD1
CASSRTPGQGAYNEQFF
TGTGCCAGCAGCCGAACACCGGGACAGGGGGCTTACAATGAGCAGTTCTTC
>12|.|TRBJ1-5|TRBV12-3/TRBV12-4|.
CASSRVYQPQHF
TGTGCCAGCAGCAGGGTTTACCAGCCCCAGCATTTT
>15|.|TRBJ1-3|TRBV4-1|TRBD1
CASSHPDRGENTIYF
TGCGCCAGCAGCCACCCGGACAGGGGAGAAAACACCATATATTTT
>15|.|TRBJ1-2|TRBV7-9|.
CASSLASGSHYGYTF
TGTGCCAGCAGCTTAGCAAGCGGCAGCCACTATGGCTACACCTTC
>16|.|TRBJ2-2|TRBV4-1|.
CASSQGTNRVAGELFF
TGCGCCAGCAGCCAAGGTACTAACAGGGTCGCCGGGGAGCTGTTTTTT